This TCR beta chain was sequenced for a study of CXCR3-negative and CXCR3-positive naive CD8 T cells. Researchers prepared the TRB cDNA libraries using 5' RACE with UMI labels. TCRdb processed the 5' RACE reads again and assigns one entry to each CDR3 protein, with no DNA. In total, the table holds over 4,000 distinct CDR3 sequences. This clonotype is called medium-sized based on its frequency. Its antigen is still unknown. Study results and limitations: A higher hydrophobicity marked the TRB CDR3s of CXCR3-positive naive cells versus CXCR3-negative naive cells.

This receptor was identified in a human donor in good health. Some clones in this sample may be carry-over from other donors' samples. Source material: naive CXCR3+ CD8+ T cells from blood. Subset specified: CD45RO-CCR7+CD27+CD95- naive CD8+ T cells expressing CXCR3 (TNR3+).

The CDR3 reads CSAETGGVQPQHF. The genes are TRBV20-1 and TRBJ1-5; TCRdb designates TRBD1, a call that cannot be tested without DNA. Germline CDR1 and CDR2: DFQATT and SNEGSKA (reference sequence). CDR3 length: 13 residues.